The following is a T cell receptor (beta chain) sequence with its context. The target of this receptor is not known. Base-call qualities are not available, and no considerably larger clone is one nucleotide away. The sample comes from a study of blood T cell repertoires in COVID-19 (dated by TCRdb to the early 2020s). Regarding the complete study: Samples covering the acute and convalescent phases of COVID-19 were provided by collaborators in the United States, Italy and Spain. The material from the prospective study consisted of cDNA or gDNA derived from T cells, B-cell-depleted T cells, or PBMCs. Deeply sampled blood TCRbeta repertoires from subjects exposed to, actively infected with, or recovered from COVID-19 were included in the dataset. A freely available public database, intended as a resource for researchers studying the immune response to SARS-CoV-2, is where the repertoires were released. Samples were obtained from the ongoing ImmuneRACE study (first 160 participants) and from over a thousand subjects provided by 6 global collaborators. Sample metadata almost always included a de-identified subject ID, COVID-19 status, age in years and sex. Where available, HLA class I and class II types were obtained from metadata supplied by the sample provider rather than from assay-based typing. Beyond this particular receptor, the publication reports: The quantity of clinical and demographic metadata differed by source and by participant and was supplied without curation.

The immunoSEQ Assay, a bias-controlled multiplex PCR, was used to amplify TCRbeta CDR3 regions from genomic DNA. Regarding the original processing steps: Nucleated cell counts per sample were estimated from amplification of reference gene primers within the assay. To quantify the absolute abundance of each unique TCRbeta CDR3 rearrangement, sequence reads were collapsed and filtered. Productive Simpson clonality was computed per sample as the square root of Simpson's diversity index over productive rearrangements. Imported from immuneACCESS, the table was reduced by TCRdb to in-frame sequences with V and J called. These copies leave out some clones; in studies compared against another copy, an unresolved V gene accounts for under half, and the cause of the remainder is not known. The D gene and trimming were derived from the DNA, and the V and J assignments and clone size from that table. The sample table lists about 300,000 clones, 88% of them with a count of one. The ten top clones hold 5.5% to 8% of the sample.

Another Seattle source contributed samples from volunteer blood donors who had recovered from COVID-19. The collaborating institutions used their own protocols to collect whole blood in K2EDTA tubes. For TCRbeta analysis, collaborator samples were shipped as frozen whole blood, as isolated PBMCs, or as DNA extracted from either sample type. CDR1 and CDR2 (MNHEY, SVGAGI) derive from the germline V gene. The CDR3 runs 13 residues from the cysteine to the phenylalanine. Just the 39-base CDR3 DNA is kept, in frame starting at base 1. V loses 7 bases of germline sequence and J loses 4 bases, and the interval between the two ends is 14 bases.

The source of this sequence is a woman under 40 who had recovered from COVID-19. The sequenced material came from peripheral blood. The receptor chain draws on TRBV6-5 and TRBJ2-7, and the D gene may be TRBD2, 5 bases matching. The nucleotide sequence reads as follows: TGTGCCAGCACCACGGGGTCCTCATACGAGCAGTACTTC. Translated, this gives CASTTGSSYEQYF.